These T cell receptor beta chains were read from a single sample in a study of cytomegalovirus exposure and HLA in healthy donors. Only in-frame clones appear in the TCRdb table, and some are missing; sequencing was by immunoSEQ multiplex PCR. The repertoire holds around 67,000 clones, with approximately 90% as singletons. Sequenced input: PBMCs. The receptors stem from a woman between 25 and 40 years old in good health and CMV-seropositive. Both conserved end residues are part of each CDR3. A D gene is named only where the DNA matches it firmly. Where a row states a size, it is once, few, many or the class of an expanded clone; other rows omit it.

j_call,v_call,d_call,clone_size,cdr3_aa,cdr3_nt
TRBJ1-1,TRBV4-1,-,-,CASSQQKQGNTEAFF,TGCGCCAGCAGCCAGCAGAAACAGGGGAACACTGAAGCTTTCTTT
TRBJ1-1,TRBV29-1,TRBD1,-,CSVNRGQHTEAFF,TGCAGCGTTAACAGGGGCCAGCACACTGAAGCTTTCTTT
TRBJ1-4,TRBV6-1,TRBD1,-,CASNWDRDGEKLFF,TGTGCCAGCAATTGGGACAGAGATGGGGAAAAACTGTTTTTT
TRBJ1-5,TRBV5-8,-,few,CASRPGGISNQPQHF,TGTGCCAGCAGACCCGGGGGTATAAGCAATCAGCCCCAGCATTTT
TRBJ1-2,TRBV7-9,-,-,CASSLAGREGGYTF,TGTGCCAGCAGCTTAGCGGGCAGGGAAGGAGGCTACACCTTC
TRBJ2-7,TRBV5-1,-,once,CASSLDRTYEQYF,TGCGCCAGCAGCTTGGACAGGACCTACGAGCAGTACTTC
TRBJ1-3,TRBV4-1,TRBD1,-,CASSQQDRAGNTIYF,TGCGCCAGCAGCCAACAGGACAGGGCTGGAAACACCATATATTTT
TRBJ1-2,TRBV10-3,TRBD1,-,CAISEKNRGHSYGYTF,TGTGCCATCAGTGAGAAAAACAGGGGGCATAGCTATGGCTACACCTTC
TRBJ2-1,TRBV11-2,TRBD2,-,CASSRRGLAKVYNEQFF,TGTGCCAGCAGCCGCAGGGGACTAGCAAAAGTCTACAATGAGCAGTTCTTC
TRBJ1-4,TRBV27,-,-,CASSLLQDEKLFF,TGTGCCAGCAGTTTATTACAGGATGAAAAACTGTTTTTT
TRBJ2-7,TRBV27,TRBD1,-,CASSSRTGGPTYEQYF,TGTGCCAGCAGTTCAAGGACAGGGGGTCCAACCTACGAGCAGTACTTC